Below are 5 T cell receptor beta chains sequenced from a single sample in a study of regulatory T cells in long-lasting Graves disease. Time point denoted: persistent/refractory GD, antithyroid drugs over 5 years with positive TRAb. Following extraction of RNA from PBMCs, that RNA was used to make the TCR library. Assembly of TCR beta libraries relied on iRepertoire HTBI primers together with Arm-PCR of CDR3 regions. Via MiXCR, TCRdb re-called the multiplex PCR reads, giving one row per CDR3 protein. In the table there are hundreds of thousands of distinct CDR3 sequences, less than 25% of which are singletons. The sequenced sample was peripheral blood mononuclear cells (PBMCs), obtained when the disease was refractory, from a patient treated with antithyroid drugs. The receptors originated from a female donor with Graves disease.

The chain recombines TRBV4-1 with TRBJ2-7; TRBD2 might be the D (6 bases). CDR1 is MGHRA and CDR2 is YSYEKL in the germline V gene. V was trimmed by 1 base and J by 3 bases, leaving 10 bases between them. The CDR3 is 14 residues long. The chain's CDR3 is CASSQGLENYEQYF. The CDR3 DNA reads TGCGCCAGCAGCCAAGGACTAGAGAACTACGAGCAGTACTTC.

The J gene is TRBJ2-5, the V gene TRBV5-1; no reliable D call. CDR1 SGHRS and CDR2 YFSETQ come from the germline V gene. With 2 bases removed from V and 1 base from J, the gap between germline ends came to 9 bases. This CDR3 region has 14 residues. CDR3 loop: CASSFDTIQETQYF. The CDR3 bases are TGCGCCAGCAGCTTCGACACAATCCAAGAGACCCAGTACTTC.

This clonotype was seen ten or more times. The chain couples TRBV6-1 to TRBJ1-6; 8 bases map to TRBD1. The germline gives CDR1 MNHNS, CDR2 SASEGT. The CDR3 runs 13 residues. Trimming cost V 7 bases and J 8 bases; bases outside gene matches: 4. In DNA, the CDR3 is TGTGCCAGCAAGACAGGGGATGATTCACCCCTCCACTTT. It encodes CASKTGDDSPLHF.

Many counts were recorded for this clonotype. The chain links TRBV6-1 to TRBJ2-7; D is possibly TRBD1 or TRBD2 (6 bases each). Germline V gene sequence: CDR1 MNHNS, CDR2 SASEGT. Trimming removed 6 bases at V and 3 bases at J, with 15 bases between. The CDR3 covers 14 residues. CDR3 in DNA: TGTGCCAGCAGCCAGGGGACTCCGGGCTACGAGCAGTACTTC. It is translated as CASSQGTPGYEQYF.

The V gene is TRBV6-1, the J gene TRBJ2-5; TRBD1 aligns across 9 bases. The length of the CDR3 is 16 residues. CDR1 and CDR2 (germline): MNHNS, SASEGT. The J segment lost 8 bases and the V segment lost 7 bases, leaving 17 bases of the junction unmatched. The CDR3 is CASTKGQGPWTKTQYF. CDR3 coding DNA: TGTGCCAGCACCAAGGGACAGGGACCGTGGACTAAAACCCAGTACTTC.